A selection of T cell receptor beta chains follows, all from one sample in a study of T-cell reconstitution after alpha-beta-depleted transplantation in children. TCRdb reprocessed the PCR reads with MiXCR, giving one entry per CDR3 protein. The table records hundreds of thousands of distinct CDR3 sequences, roughly 13% of them present only once. Sequencing used PBMCs, mostly from graft donor cells, obtained 360 days after TCRalphabeta/CD19-depleted stem cell transplant. These receptors were collected from a male patient younger than 18 who had a stem cell transplant for acute myeloid leukemia, so the T cells may come from the graft donor. Each CDR3 is given with its conserved first and last residue. A D gene is named only where the DNA matches it firmly. Size is omitted from some rows. Given values are once, few, many or a class for expanded clones.

NA,TRBJ1-5,NA,TRBV20-1,TGCAGTGCTAGAGTGGGAGTGGTCAATCAGCCCCAGCATTTT,CSARVGVVNQPQHF
NA,TRBJ2-1,NA,TRBV7-3,TGTGCCAGCAGTCCCTCTTCCGCGAACAATGAGCAGTTCTTC,CASSPSSANNEQFF
many,TRBJ2-3,NA,TRBV20-1,TGCAGTGCTAGTCTGGGACTATCAGGGGCAGATACGCAGTATTTT,CSASLGLSGADTQYF
many,TRBJ2-3,NA,TRBV29-1,TGCAGCCTAAAGCTGACAAGTAGCACAGATACGCAGTATTTT,CSLKLTSSTDTQYF
few,TRBJ2-4,TRBD2,TRBV11-2,TGTGCCAGCAGCCTGACTAGCGGGAGGGCCCTCATAACCAAAAACATTCAGTACTTC,CASSLTSGRALITKNIQYF
NA,TRBJ1-1,NA,TRBV7-6,TGTGCCAGCAGAGATCCGGGCTACACTGAAGCTTTCTTT,CASRDPGYTEAFF
NA,TRBJ2-1,NA,TRBV5-4,TGTGCCAGCAGCCCTCCGGGGGCTTCTTACTACAATGAGCAGTTCTTC,CASSPPGASYYNEQFF
NA,TRBJ2-7,NA,TRBV6-5,TGTGCCAGCTCCAGGACAGCCGGCGAGCAGTACTTC,CASSRTAGEQYF
many,TRBJ2-3,NA,TRBV7-2,TGTGCCAGCAGCTTGTGGGGGACAGATACGCAGTATTTT,CASSLWGTDTQYF
many,TRBJ2-7,TRBD1,TRBV12-3/TRBV12-4,TGTGCCAGCAGTATGACAGGGGAAGGCTACGAGCAGTACTTC,CASSMTGEGYEQYF
few,TRBJ2-4,NA,TRBV29-1,TGCAGCGTTGAAGAAGTCAGGATGGGGGCAGGGGAAGCCAAAAACATTCAGTACTTC,CSVEEVRMGAGEAKNIQYF
NA,TRBJ2-7,NA,TRBV20-1,TGCAGTGCTAGGGACTCATACTCCTACGAGCAGTACTTC,CSARDSYSYEQYF
many,TRBJ2-7,NA,TRBV7-8,TGTGCCAGCAGCTTAGACCCCCTCGCGGGTGGATTCTCCTACGAGCAGTACTTC,CASSLDPLAGGFSYEQYF
NA,TRBJ1-5,NA,TRBV19,TGTGCCAGTAGTACCCGACAGGCGGGGGGGAACAATCAGCCCCAGCATTTT,CASSTRQAGGNNQPQHF
many,TRBJ2-3,NA,TRBV29-1,TGCAGCGTTGGACTTACACGGGCAGATACGCAGTATTTT,CSVGLTRADTQYF
many,TRBJ2-1,TRBD2,TRBV14,TGTGCCAGCAGCCAGGGACTAGCGGTTGAGCAGTTCTTC,CASSQGLAVEQFF
NA,TRBJ2-1,TRBD1,TRBV16,TGTGCCAGCAGTCCGGACAGGGGAATAGAGTTCTTC,CASSPDRGIEFF
NA,TRBJ2-1,NA,TRBV18,TGTGCCAGCTCACCCGGAACGACCTTCTACAATGAGCAGTTCTTC,CASSPGTTFYNEQFF
few,TRBJ2-1,NA,TRBV6-1,TGTGCCAGCCCTGGGTATACGGGTCCAGACCCTTGCTCCTACAATGAGCAGTTCTTC,CASPGYTGPDPCSYNEQFF
few,TRBJ2-7,TRBD2,TRBV20-1,TGCAGTGCTACGAGCGGGGATCGTACCTACGAGCAGTACTTC,CSATSGDRTYEQYF
many,TRBJ2-7,NA,TRBV28,TGTGCCAGCAGTTTATCTTTTCCGGGGTACGAGCAGTACTTC,CASSLSFPGYEQYF
NA,TRBJ2-5,NA,TRBV12-3/TRBV12-4,TGTGCCAGCACTCAGCACTCCCAAGAGACCCAGTACTTC,CASTQHSQETQYF
many,TRBJ1-1,NA,TRBV6-5,TGTGCCAGCAGTCCGATCATGAACACTGAAGCTTTCTTT,CASSPIMNTEAFF
NA,TRBJ2-1,NA,TRBV7-9,TGTGCCAGCAGCCGATCGGGACTCCTCAATGAGCAGTTCTTC,CASSRSGLLNEQFF
few,TRBJ2-1,TRBD2,TRBV9,TGTGCCAGCAGCCGAGCGGGACTAGCCGTCGATGAGCAGTTCTTC,CASSRAGLAVDEQFF
NA,TRBJ1-6,NA,TRBV7-8,TGTGCCAGCAGCGAATGGCTTGGGCATTCACCCCTCCACTTT,CASSEWLGHSPLHF
few,TRBJ2-3,NA,TRBV7-3,TGTGCCAGCAGCTCCCTCTCGGGATTTGGTGATACGCAGTATTTT,CASSSLSGFGDTQYF
NA,TRBJ2-6,NA,TRBV11-2,TGTGCCAGCAGCTTTACAGGGCATGGGGCCAACGTCCTGACTTTC,CASSFTGHGANVLTF